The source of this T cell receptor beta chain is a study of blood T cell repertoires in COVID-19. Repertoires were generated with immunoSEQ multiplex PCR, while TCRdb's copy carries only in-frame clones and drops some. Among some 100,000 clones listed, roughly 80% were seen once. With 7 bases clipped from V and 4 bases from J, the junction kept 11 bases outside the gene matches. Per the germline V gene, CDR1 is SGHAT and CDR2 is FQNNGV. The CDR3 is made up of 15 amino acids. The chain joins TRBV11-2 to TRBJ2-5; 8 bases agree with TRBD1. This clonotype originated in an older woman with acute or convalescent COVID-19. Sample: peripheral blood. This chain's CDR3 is CASTGQGALGETQYF. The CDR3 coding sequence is TGTGCCAGCACCGGACAGGGAGCGCTAGGAGAGACCCAGTACTTC.